This entry concerns a single T cell receptor (beta chain). What it binds is unknown. Each single cDNA molecule received a unique molecular identifier. From the 5' RACE reads, TCRdb called clonotypes with MiXCR, one entry per CDR3 protein. The sample consists of tens of thousands of distinct CDR3 sequences, around 15% of them appearing once. The CDR3 covers 16 residues. V trimming: 4 bases; J trimming: 7 bases; junction bases outside the gene matches: 11. From germline, CDR1 is SGHNT and CDR2 YYREEE (reference sequence). This entry belongs to a study of early T cells in non-severe SARS-CoV-2 infection. Whole-study results and caveats: VDJdb matching skewed toward anti-spike CD8 responses, missing private and CD4 specificities.

The TCR was taken from an adult who was a healthcare worker with PCR-confirmed SARS-CoV-2 infection or an uninfected control (not recorded which). Input material: whole blood. This rearrangement joins TRBV5-4 to TRBJ2-7; TRBD2 matches at 13 bases. CDR3 in DNA: TGTGCCAGCAGCCTCCTAGGACTAGCGGGAGTTGAGGAGCAGTACTTC. It encodes CASSLLGLAGVEEQYF.